Below, 23 T cell receptor beta chains from the same sample are listed, as sequenced in a study of TIL therapy for anti-PD-1-resistant metastatic lung cancer. The time point was: pre-treatment sample, taken before nivolumab and TIL therapy. The immunoSEQ assay was v3. Clones were read by immunoSEQ multiplex PCR, and TCRdb kept only the in-frame ones, dropping some. Of just under 60,000 clones listed, roughly 70% are singletons. This specimen was blood, taken at baseline. These receptors all come from a person between 25 and 80 years old with non-small cell lung cancer.

V is TRBV21-1 and J is TRBJ1-1; TRBD1 was called by the table and not checked on the DNA. TRBV21-1 is designated a pseudogene. The CDR3 length is 16 residues. CDR3 sequence (DNA): TGTGCCAGCAGCGGTACAGGGACCATCTCGGACACTGAAGCTTTCTTT. Protein: CASSGTGTISDTEAFF.

The rearrangement joins TRBV4-1 to TRBJ2-5, with 8 bases fitting TRBD1. The DNA end is more similar to TRBJ2-7, so the J call may be wrong. The germline V gene has CDR1 MGHRA and CDR2 YSYEKL. CDR3 length: 17 amino acids. The CDR3 nucleotides are TGCGCCAGCAGTCCGGACAGGGAAGTGAGTGGGCCCTACGAGCAGTACTTC. Translating gives CASSPDREVSGPYEQYF.

This clone was recorded only once. This rearrangement joins TRBV4-3 to TRBJ1-1; 7 positions match TRBD1. Germline V gives CDR1 LGHNA, CDR2 YSLEER. There are 16 residues in the CDR3. J gave up 3 bases and V 2 bases, and 9 bases lay outside the gene matches. This chain's CDR3 is CASSQQTGWLHTEAFF. In nucleotides, the CDR3 is TGCGCCAGCAGCCAACAGACAGGGTGGTTGCACACTGAAGCTTTCTTT.

The chain joins TRBV29-1 to TRBJ2-7, with D perhaps matching TRBD2 (6 bases). V gave up 4 bases and J gave up 7 bases, with 20 bases separating them. CDR1 is SQVTM and CDR2 is ANQGSEA in the germline V gene. This CDR3 is 14 amino acids long. The CDR3 nucleotides are TGCAGCGTTGTAAAAGGGGAGGAGGGTCGGGAGCAGTACTTC. It codes for CSVVKGEEGREQYF.

This sequence joins TRBV7-9 and TRBJ2-5, with no clear D. The CDR3 has 13 amino acids. Germline lookup yields CDR1 SEHNR and CDR2 FQNEAQ (reference sequence). V lost 5 bases to trimming and J lost 7 bases, with 14 bases between them. The CDR3 sequence is CASSPESLGTQYF. The CDR3 DNA is TGTGCCAGCAGCCCCGAGTCCCTCGGGACCCAGTACTTC.

The V and J genes are TRBV5-5 and TRBJ1-5; D call uncertain. Germline V lookup: CDR1 SGHKS, CDR2 YYEKEE (reference sequence). The CDR3 totals 15 residues. V shed 1 base and J shed 0 bases, with 8 bases lying between them. The CDR3 nucleotides are TGTGCCAGCAGCTTGAGGCAGCTTAGCAATCAGCCCCAGCATTTT. Protein product: CASSLRQLSNQPQHF.

The chain is built from TRBV30 and TRBJ1-2; D gene uncertain. The germline gives CDR1 GTSNPN, CDR2 SVGIG (reference sequence). V shed 0 bases and J shed 4 bases, with 12 bases lying between them. The CDR3 totals 14 residues. CDR3 nucleotide sequence: TGTGCCTGGAGTGTAAGTCCGGACCTCTATGGCTACACCTTC. As protein: CAWSVSPDLYGYTF.

In its sample, this clone was seen a few times. The chain recombines TRBV6-5 with TRBJ2-2; the D is unclear. CDR1 MNHEY and CDR2 SVGAGI come from the germline V gene. The CDR3 runs 16 residues. Trimming pared 0 bases from V and 6 bases from J, leaving 14 bases between. The chain's CDR3 is CASSYSSTMSPGELFF. The CDR3 coding sequence is TGTGCCAGCAGTTACTCGAGTACCATGAGCCCCGGGGAGCTGTTTTTT.

The chain has TRBV18 and TRBJ1-2; 9 positions match TRBD1. Per the germline V gene, CDR1 is KGHSH and CDR2 is LQKENI. V shed 6 bases and J 5 bases; nucleotides not matched to a gene: 4. This CDR3 region has 13 residues. Here the CDR3 reads CASSPDRGYGYTF. CDR3 DNA sequence: TGTGCCAGCTCCCCAGACAGGGGGTATGGCTACACCTTC.

A few counts support this clone. The chain links TRBV7-9 to TRBJ1-2, with D possibly being TRBD1 (6 bases). Germline V lookup: CDR1 SEHNR, CDR2 FQNEAQ (reference sequence). V shed 5 bases and J shed 9 bases, with 19 bases lying between them. This CDR3 spans 14 amino acids. The CDR3: CASSPGQHLGRYTF. The CDR3 nucleotides read TGTGCCAGCAGCCCAGGACAGCACCTAGGGCGCTACACCTTC. Looking up the rest from reference TRBV7-9 and TRBJ1-2 gives the full variable domain: DTGVSQNPRHKITKRGQNVTFRCDPISEHNRLYWYRQTLGQGPEFLTYFQNEAQLEKSRLLSDRFSAERPKGSFSTLEIQRTEQGDSAMYLCASSPGQHLGRYTFGSGTRLTVV.

The chain carries TRBV2 and TRBJ2-5, with unresolved D. V shed 3 bases and J shed 2 bases, with 4 bases lying between them. CDR3 size: 12 residues. Germline assignment: CDR1 SNHLY and CDR2 FYNNEI. CDR3 in amino acids: CASSEWQETQYF. The CDR3 nucleotides read TGTGCCAGCAGTGAGTGGCAAGAGACCCAGTACTTC.

This clone has a handful of counts. This sequence joins TRBV19 and TRBJ2-1; a weak D match, TRBD1 (6 bases). Germline V CDR1 and CDR2: LNHDA, SQIVND (reference sequence). Trimming took 6 bases from V and 7 from J, leaving 19 bases between them. The CDR3 totals 15 residues. The CDR3: CASSWGPDNSNEQFF. The CDR3 DNA sequence: TGTGCCAGTAGCTGGGGGCCCGACAATTCAAATGAGCAGTTCTTC.

This sequence joins TRBV7-9 and TRBJ2-1, with D hard to call. This CDR3 has 12 amino acids. Germline lookup yields CDR1 SEHNR and CDR2 FQNEAQ (reference sequence). V gave up 1 base and J gave up 10 bases, with 8 bases separating them. The CDR3, as DNA: TGTGCCAGCAGCTTAGGCGGAAAAGAGCAGTTCTTC. Protein: CASSLGGKEQFF.

This clone was seen once. The chain recombines TRBV5-6 with TRBJ2-7; 8 positions match TRBD1. The junction had 6 bases not matched to a gene; V was cut back by 3 bases and J by 4 bases. The CDR3 has 14 amino acids. CDR1 and CDR2 from the germline V gene are SGHDT and YYEEEE. CDR3 residues: CASSSPGQEYEQYF. The DNA for the CDR3 is TGTGCCAGCAGCTCCCCGGGACAGGAATACGAGCAGTACTTC.

The chain recombines TRBV6-6 with TRBJ1-5; D is undetermined. Germline lookup yields CDR1 MNHNY and CDR2 SVGAGI (reference sequence). The V end lost 6 bases, the J end lost 7 bases, and 13 bases lay between the germline ends. The CDR3 sequence is 13 residues long. The CDR3 nucleotides are TGTGCCAGCAGGACGGAGGGCTCGCAGCCCCAGCATTTT. It translates to CASRTEGSQPQHF.

V gene TRBV28 combines with J gene TRBJ2-7; 9 bases match TRBD1. The germline V gene has CDR1 MDHEN and CDR2 SYDVKM. The CDR3 runs 14 residues. V trimming: 7 bases; J trimming: 7 bases; junction bases outside the gene matches: 11. DNA of the CDR3: TGTGCCAGCACCAGGGACAGGGCTTTTAAGGAGCAGTACTTC. Residues: CASTRDRAFKEQYF.

As to this clone: At one end the junction does not follow the germline gene, possibly because of a read error. The V call is TRBV6-5, the J call TRBJ1-2; 9 bases are shared with TRBD1. Germline V CDR1 and CDR2: MNHEY, SVGAGI. The CDR3 has 14 amino acids. The CDR3: CASTPVNPGQGFSF. The CDR3 nucleotides are TGTGCCAGCACCCCCGTTAATCCGGGACAGGGCTTCTCCTTC.

The V gene is TRBV7-2, the J gene TRBJ1-2; unclear D gene. Per the germline V gene, CDR1 is SGHTA and CDR2 is FQGNSA. Between the trimmed V and J ends, which lost 4 bases and 4 bases, there was a span of 13 bases. This CDR3 has 14 amino acids. This chain's CDR3 is CASSYPGPSYGYTF. CDR3 nucleotides: TGTGCCAGCAGCTATCCGGGCCCTTCCTATGGCTACACCTTC.

This chain links TRBV19 with TRBJ2-1; D gene unclear. CDR3 length: 15 residues. Germline V gene data show CDR1 as LNHDA and CDR2 as SQIVND (reference sequence). The germline V and J ends were trimmed by 0 bases and 2 bases, with 8 bases remaining between them. CDR3 coding DNA: TGTGCCAGTAGTATAGATAACCCACCCTACAATGAGCAGTTCTTC. This encodes CASSIDNPPYNEQFF.

The rearrangement joins TRBV10-3 to TRBJ2-6, with TRBD1 identical over 7 bases. The CDR3 has 16 residues. CDR1 and CDR2 from the germline V gene are ENHRY and SYGVKD. V shed 6 bases and J 2 bases; nucleotides not matched to a gene: 7. The DNA of the CDR3 is TGTGCCATCAGAAAAGACAGGGATCCTGGGGCCAACGTCCTGACTTTC. This codes for CAIRKDRDPGANVLTF.

J is TRBJ1-2 and V is TRBV29-1; D ambiguous. Germline V CDR1 and CDR2: SQVTM, ANQGSEA. The CDR3 is made up of 12 amino acids. V dropped 1 base and J dropped 8 bases, with 11 bases sitting between them. The CDR3 sequence is CSVEAPKGGYTF. The CDR3 region has the DNA TGCAGCGTTGAAGCCCCAAAAGGGGGCTACACCTTC.

This clone was detected once. The chain carries TRBV7-8 and TRBJ2-2; TRBD2 might be the D (5 bases). There are 18 residues in the CDR3. The V end lost 5 bases, the J end lost 4 bases, and 23 bases lay between the germline ends. CDR1 is SGHVS, CDR2 FQNEAQ, per germline. The CDR3 DNA sequence: TGTGCCAGCAGCCCACCATTTCGAATGAGGCGGGCCACCGGGGAGCTGTTTTTT. It is translated as CASSPPFRMRRATGELFF.

V is TRBV7-2 and J is TRBJ1-2; D possibly corresponds to TRBD1 (5 bases). The CDR3 runs to 13 residues. The V gene lost 3 bases and the J gene lost 8 bases, with 13 bases spanning the gap. Germline loops: CDR1 SGHTA, CDR2 FQGNSA. The DNA for the CDR3 is TGTGCCAGCAGCTTCGGGGGGTCTTCAGGCTACACCTTC. It specifies CASSFGGSSGYTF.